The rows below give T cell receptor beta chains drawn from one sample of a study of blood T cells in healthy people across ages. Via MiXCR, TCRdb re-called the 5' RACE reads, giving one row per CDR3 protein. The profile shows about a million distinct CDR3 sequences, about 44% of them singletons. Sequenced material: blood. The receptors derive from a man between 25 and 39 years old in good health. CDR3s include the opening cysteine and the closing phenylalanine or tryptophan. A D gene is named only where the DNA matches it firmly. Clone size is shown for a subset of rows, as once, few, many or a class of expanded clone.

clone size	V gene	CDR3 length	J gene	D gene	CDR3 protein	CDR3 DNA
few	TRBV7-7	15	TRBJ2-5	TRBD2	CASSGTSGGQETQYF	TGTGCTAGCAGCGGGACTAGCGGGGGCCAAGAGACCCAGTACTTC
-	TRBV20-1	18	TRBJ2-4	-	CSARGLSQALLTKNIQYF	TGCAGTGCTAGAGGGTTGAGTCAAGCGCTTTTGACCAAAAACATTCAGTACTTC
-	TRBV6-1	14	TRBJ2-3	TRBD1	CASSAGQSTDTQYF	TGTGCCAGCAGTGCGGGACAGAGCACAGATACGCAGTATTTT
-	TRBV7-2	12	TRBJ2-1	-	CASGLVYNEQFF	TGTGCCAGCGGGTTGGTATACAATGAGCAGTTCTTC
-	TRBV7-9	19	TRBJ2-1	TRBD2	CASSSGLAGGARSYNEQFF	TGTGCCAGCAGCTCGGGACTAGCGGGGGGGGCGCGCTCCTACAATGAGCAGTTCTTC
few	TRBV6-6	15	TRBJ2-1	TRBD2	CASSYSTSGGLEQFF	TGTGCCAGCAGTTACTCCACTAGCGGGGGACTTGAGCAGTTCTTC
once	TRBV25-1	17	TRBJ1-5	TRBD1	CASSDNPGTGDNQPQHF	TGTGCCAGCAGTGACAATCCCGGGACAGGGGACAATCAGCCCCAGCATTTT
-	TRBV6-2/TRBV6-3	17	TRBJ2-3	TRBD2	CASSPARGATSTDTQYF	TGTGCCAGCAGTCCGGCGCGGGGGGCCACTAGCACAGATACGCAGTATTTT
-	TRBV18	15	TRBJ2-1	TRBD1	CASSPTQGARDEQFF	TGTGCCAGCTCACCGACACAGGGGGCCAGGGATGAGCAGTTCTTC
-	TRBV7-9	16	TRBJ2-3	-	CASSLQPGWGTDTQYF	TGTGCCAGCAGCTTACAACCGGGGTGGGGAACAGATACGCAGTATTTT
-	TRBV12-3/TRBV12-4	15	TRBJ2-7	TRBD1	CASSYTTGVSYEQYF	TGTGCCAGCAGTTACACGACAGGGGTTTCCTACGAGCAGTACTTC
-	TRBV6-1	17	TRBJ2-6	-	CASSAEKIAPGANVLTF	TGTGCCAGCAGTGCAGAAAAGATCGCCCCTGGGGCCAACGTCCTGACTTTC
-	TRBV10-3	14	TRBJ2-1	-	CAISGGGSGNEQFF	TGTGCCATCAGTGGCGGAGGGAGTGGGAATGAGCAGTTCTTC
-	TRBV28	15	TRBJ2-3	TRBD1	CACSFGTGKTDTQYF	TGTGCCTGCAGTTTCGGGACAGGGAAGACCGATACGCAGTATTTT
few	TRBV7-2	14	TRBJ1-1	-	CASSLAARVTEAFF	TGTGCCAGCAGCTTAGCGGCCAGGGTCACTGAAGCTTTCTTT
-	TRBV29-1	13	TRBJ2-5	-	CSVTGTLQETQYF	TGCAGCGTTACCGGGACACTACAAGAGACCCAGTACTTC
few	TRBV12-3/TRBV12-4	14	TRBJ2-3	-	CASTILPGEDTQYF	TGTGCCAGCACCATTCTCCCAGGGGAAGATACGCAGTATTTT
-	TRBV20-1	16	TRBJ2-3	-	CSASNRGGFSTDTQYF	TGCAGTGCTAGCAACCGCGGGGGCTTTAGCACAGATACGCAGTATTTT
-	TRBV30	11	TRBJ2-7	-	CACQPLTEQYF	TGTGCCTGCCAACCTTTGACGGAGCAGTACTTC
-	TRBV29-1	12	TRBJ2-7	-	CSVEDLRYEQYF	TGCAGCGTTGAAGATCTTCGCTACGAGCAGTACTTC
-	TRBV29-1	16	TRBJ2-3	TRBD2	CSVEDTSGGASDTQYF	TGCAGCGTTGAAGATACTAGCGGGGGTGCCTCGGATACGCAGTATTTT
-	TRBV2	12	TRBJ2-5	-	CASSEEEETQYF	TGTGCCAGCAGTGAAGAGGAAGAGACCCAGTACTTC
-	TRBV28	16	TRBJ2-7	TRBD1	CASSPSPGQGEYEQYF	TGTGCCAGCAGTCCAAGTCCCGGACAGGGGGAGTACGAGCAGTACTTC
-	TRBV7-9	14	TRBJ1-4	-	CASSLAEANEKLFF	TGTGCCAGCAGCTTAGCGGAGGCGAATGAAAAACTGTTTTTT
few	TRBV4-3	20	TRBJ2-6	-	CASSQDRAVPLSSGANVLTF	TGCGCCAGCAGCCAAGATAGGGCGGTACCCTTAAGCTCTGGGGCCAACGTCCTGACTTTC
-	TRBV28	15	TRBJ1-3	-	CASSLVVREGNTIYF	TGTGCCAGCAGTTTAGTGGTCAGGGAAGGAAACACCATATATTTT
-	TRBV4-2	15	TRBJ2-3	-	CASSQGRTVTDTQYF	TGTGCCAGCAGCCAAGGACGGACGGTCACAGATACGCAGTATTTT
-	TRBV28	17	TRBJ1-4	TRBD1	CASSTRTGQLTNEKLFF	TGTGCCAGCAGTACACGGACAGGGCAACTTACTAATGAAAAACTGTTTTTT